This T cell receptor beta chain comes out of a study of OX40 agonist ivuxolimab in advanced cancers. The protocol was immunoSEQ multiplex PCR, while the TCRdb copy is restricted to in-frame clones and leaves out a portion. The sample holds some 97,000 clones, around 93% seen once. This receptor was obtained from an adult with an advanced solid tumor such as melanoma, head and neck, liver or kidney cancer. Sequenced here: CD4+ or CD8+ T cells sorted from blood, sampled in a trial of the OX40 agonist ivuxolimab.

The CDR3 region is CASSLDQGLKTQYF. CDR3 bases: TGCGCCAGCAGCTTGGATCAGGGGCTAAAGACCCAGTACTTC. V gene TRBV5-1 combines with J gene TRBJ2-5; D is perhaps TRBD1 (6 bases). Trimming took off 0 bases at V and 6 bases at J, with 12 bases between the two ends. Germline V gene data show CDR1 as SGHRS and CDR2 as YFSETQ. The CDR3 runs 14 residues.